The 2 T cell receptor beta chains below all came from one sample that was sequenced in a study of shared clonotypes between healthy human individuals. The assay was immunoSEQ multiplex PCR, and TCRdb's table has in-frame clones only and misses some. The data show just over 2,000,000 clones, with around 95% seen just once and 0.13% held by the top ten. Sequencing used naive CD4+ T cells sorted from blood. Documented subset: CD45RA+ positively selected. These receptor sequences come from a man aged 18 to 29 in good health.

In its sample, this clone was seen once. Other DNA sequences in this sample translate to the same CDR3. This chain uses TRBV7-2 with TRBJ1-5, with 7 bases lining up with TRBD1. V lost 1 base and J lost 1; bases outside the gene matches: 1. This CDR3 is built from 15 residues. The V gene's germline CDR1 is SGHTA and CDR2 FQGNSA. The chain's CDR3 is CASSLETGSNQPQHF. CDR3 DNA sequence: TGTGCCAGCAGCTTAGAGACAGGGAGCAATCAGCCCCAGCATTTT. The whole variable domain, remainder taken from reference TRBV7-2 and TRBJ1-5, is GAGVSQSPSNKVTEKGKDVELRCDPISGHTALYWYRQSLGQGLEFLIYFQGNSAPDKSGLPSDRFSAERTGGSVSTLTIQRTQQEDSAVYLCASSLETGSNQPQHFGDGTRLSIL.

The CDR3 reads CASSYVRVLTDTQYF. The CDR3 region has the DNA TGTGCCAGCAGTTACGTCAGGGTCCTCACAGATACGCAGTATTTT. The chain has TRBV6-6 and TRBJ2-3, with D possibly TRBD1 on 5 matching bases. V lost 2 bases to trimming and J lost 2 bases, with 11 bases between them. The CDR3 spans 15 residues. The germline CDR1 and CDR2 sequences are MNHNY and SVGAGI (reference sequence).